In this sample, the clone carrying this T cell receptor (beta chain) turned up once. Antigen specificity is unknown. V shed 6 bases and J shed 4 bases, with 10 bases lying between them. Germline V gives CDR1 MNHNY, CDR2 SVGAGI (reference sequence). This CDR3 is built from 13 residues. The data are from a study of shared clonotypes between healthy human individuals. Study-wide context: In total, the donors were a couple of women and a few men aged 18 to 49.

Each subset's genomic DNA was split evenly across several immunoSEQ plates. Sequencing used immunoSEQ multiplex PCR; TCRdb keeps in-frame clones, though not all of them. This table holds approximately 350,000 clones, 90% to 98% found once. Study donors comprised healthy, HIV-negative adults devoid of recent acute infection or vaccination. Study-wide points: The sampled material consisted only of blood, and tissue repertoires are likely to differ.

V usage is TRBV6-6 and J usage is TRBJ1-5; D may be TRBD1 (5 bases). This receptor was identified in a man between 25 and 39 years old in good health. The sequenced material came from memory CD8+ T cells sorted from blood. Specified subset: CD45RO+ cells pooled with CCR7-negative TemRA cells. The CDR3 DNA reads as TGTGCCAGCAGCTTGGCAGGGAATCAGCCCCAGCATTTT. It yields the protein CASSLAGNQPQHF.